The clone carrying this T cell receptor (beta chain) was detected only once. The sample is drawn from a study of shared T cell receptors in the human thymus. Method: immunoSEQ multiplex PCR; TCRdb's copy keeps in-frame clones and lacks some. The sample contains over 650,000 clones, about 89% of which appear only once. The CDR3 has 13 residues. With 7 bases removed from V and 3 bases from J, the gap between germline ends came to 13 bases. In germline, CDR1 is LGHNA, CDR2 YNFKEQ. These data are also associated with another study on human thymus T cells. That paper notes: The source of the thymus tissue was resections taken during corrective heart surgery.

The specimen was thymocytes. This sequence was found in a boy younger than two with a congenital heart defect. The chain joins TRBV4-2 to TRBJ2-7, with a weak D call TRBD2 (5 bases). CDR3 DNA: TGTGCCAGCACCACCCTGAGGGACTACGAGCAGTACTTC. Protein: CASTTLRDYEQYF.